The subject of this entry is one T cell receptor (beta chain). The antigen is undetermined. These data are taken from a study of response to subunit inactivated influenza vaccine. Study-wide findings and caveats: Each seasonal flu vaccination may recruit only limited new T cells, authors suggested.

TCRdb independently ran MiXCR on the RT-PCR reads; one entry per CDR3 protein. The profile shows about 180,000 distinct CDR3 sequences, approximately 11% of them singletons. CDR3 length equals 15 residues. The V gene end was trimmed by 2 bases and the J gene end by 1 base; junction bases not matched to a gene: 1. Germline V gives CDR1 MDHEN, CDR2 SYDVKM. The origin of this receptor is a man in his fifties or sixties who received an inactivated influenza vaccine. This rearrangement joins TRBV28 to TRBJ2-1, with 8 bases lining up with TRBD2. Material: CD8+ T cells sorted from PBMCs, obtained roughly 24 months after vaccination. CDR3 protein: CASSLAGGSYNEQFF. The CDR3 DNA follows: TGTGCCAGCAGTTTAGCGGGGGGTTCCTACAATGAGCAGTTCTTC.